This record covers a single TCR beta chain. This clonotype was counted only a few times. Its cognate antigen has yet to be identified. Per-base quality was not reported, and no clone a single base away is much larger than it. The germline V gene supplies CDR1 MGHRA and CDR2 YSYEKL. From its cysteine to its phenylalanine, the CDR3 spans 16 amino acids. The entry retains the CDR3 DNA only, 48 bases that are in frame from base 1. Between the V and J ends, shortened by 2 bases and 3 bases respectively, the junction contains 16 bases. The instrument given in TCRdb is Illumina NovaSeq 6000. TCRalpha and TCRbeta cDNA libraries were constructed by 5'RACE with constant-segment primers, with sample barcodes and unique molecular identifiers being introduced. RNA was extracted from every sample with Trizol reagent. The libraries were amplified in two PCR steps, and the second step added a second sample barcode and Illumina TruSeq adapters. Libraries were sequenced on an Illumina NovaSeq with 2 x 150 bp paired-end reads. The paper's processing steps were these. Reads were demultiplexed and collapsed into UMI-guided consensus sequences with migec v1.2.7. Using mixcr v2.1.11, UMI consensuses were aligned to TRA and TRB V and J templates and then assembled into clonotypes. A clonotype was counted as expanded or contracted only when both edgeR and NoisET called the clonotype significant, with the noise models trained on biological replicates. edgeR calls used a false discovery rate-adjusted p below 0.01 and a log2 fold-change threshold of 1. PCA with hierarchical clustering of max-normalized trajectories of the 1000 most abundant clonotypes was used as exploratory dynamics analysis. Separately sequenced CD4+ and CD8+ repertoires were used to assign the CD4 or CD8 phenotype of responding clones. The public reads were reprocessed in TCRdb via fastp at Q25 and MiXCR, keeping in-frame beta chains. Rows matching on CDR3 protein sequence are summarized as one entry with the most common DNA and genes. For this entry, the V and J calls and clone size follow TCRdb and not the study's own pipeline. The sample records hundreds of thousands of distinct CDR3 sequences, roughly an eighth of which are singletons. Of the sample, 22% falls within the top ten clones.

The sample belongs to a study of T-cell memory formation after mild COVID-19 (dated by TCRdb to about 2021). Study-wide context: TCR sequence clusters from the two donors were found to be largely donor specific. T-cell clones expanding and contracting after mild COVID-19 in a couple of donors were tracked by longitudinal TCRalpha and TCRbeta repertoire sequencing. The cohort comprised two young, previously healthy adult volunteers, one female and one male.

The full study reports these points: The detection of some responding clones in pre-infection memory suggests that pre-existing cross-reactive memory T cells joined the SARS-CoV-2 response. SARS-CoV-2 specificity of the second-wave clones peaking on day 37 was not confirmed. Clones that contracted from day 15 to 85 showed balanced CD4/CD8 phenotypes, whereas a second wave of clones that expanded from day 15 to 37 leaned towards CD4+. Only a couple of mild cases were covered by the study, and larger cohorts that include severe cases with pre-infection samples were considered necessary. Contracting CD4+ clones appeared mostly in the CM and EM memory subsets, whereas CD8+ clones were enriched in EMRA.

Ficoll-Paque density gradient centrifugation was the method used to isolate PBMCs. Material: PBMCs or a T cell subset sorted from them (not recorded which). This receptor was identified in a man aged 18 to 29 who had mild COVID-19 (a few samples of this study predate the infection). The sample titles of this study are shuffled in the database, so cell type and time point are left out; the donor was told from shared clones. The rearranged segments are TRBV4-1 and TRBJ1-2; matching of 5 bases hints at TRBD1 as the D gene. Read as DNA, the sequence is TGCGCCAGCAGCCAACCTACCCGGGGGACGGACTATGGCTACACCTTC. Its coded protein is CASSQPTRGTDYGYTF.